The 8 T cell receptor beta chains listed next were all sequenced from one sample in a study of cytomegalovirus exposure and HLA in healthy donors. The PCR employed 60 Vbeta primers together with 13 Jbeta primers. Profiling relied on immunoSEQ multiplex PCR, and the TCRdb table lists in-frame clones only, not all of them. The table shows 200,000 to 250,000 clones, with 75% to 90% occurring only once. Sequencing was performed on PBMCs. These receptors were taken from a woman aged 18-29 years in good health and CMV-seronegative.

The chain links TRBV29-1 to TRBJ2-2, with 12 bases that match TRBD2. This CDR3 contains 16 residues. Germline values: CDR1 SQVTM, CDR2 ANQGSEA. V dropped 7 bases and J dropped 0; count of bases not matched to a gene: 6. The CDR3 loop reads CSATSGSTANTGELFF. CDR3 bases: TGCAGCGCGACTAGCGGGAGTACGGCGAACACCGGGGAGCTGTTTTTT.

The V gene is TRBV4-2, the J gene TRBJ2-7; D unresolved. CDR3 length: 14 residues. From germline, CDR1 is LGHNA and CDR2 YNFKEQ. Trimming cost V 2 bases and J 3 bases, with 11 bases left between them. CDR3 nucleotide sequence: TGTGCCAGCAGCCAATCCAGTTCAGACTACGAGCAGTACTTC. It specifies CASSQSSSDYEQYF.

This sequence joins TRBV10-2 and TRBJ2-3; TRBD2 agrees at 11 bases. The CDR3 spans 16 residues. With V trimmed by 6 bases and J by 0 bases, 5 bases remained unmatched. Germline-derived CDR1 and CDR2 are WSHSY and SAAADI. The CDR3 DNA is TGCGCCAGCAGAAGACTAGCGGGACCTAGCACAGATACGCAGTATTTT. This translates into CASRRLAGPSTDTQYF.

V and J are TRBV7-2 and TRBJ2-3; 11 positions agree with TRBD2. Germline CDR1 is SGHTA and CDR2 is FQGNSA. Losses at the gene ends were 2 bases for V and 2 bases for J; bases not matched to a gene: 6. The CDR3 has 17 residues. CDR3 DNA sequence: TGTGCCAGCAGCTTACCCTTGACTAGCGGGGCCACAGATACGCAGTATTTT. Translating gives CASSLPLTSGATDTQYF.

This clone has just one count. This sequence joins TRBV4-1 and TRBJ2-4; the match to TRBD1 covers 9 bases. Germline trimming cut 2 bases from V and 6 bases from J; bases unmatched to any gene: 14. CDR1 and CDR2 from the germline V gene are MGHRA and YSYEKL. The CDR3 consists of 18 residues. The CDR3 spells CASSQPGNKGQGRNIQYF. CDR3 coding DNA: TGCGCCAGCAGCCAACCCGGGAACAAGGGACAGGGCCGAAACATTCAGTACTTC.

This clone was seen a single time. The chain is built from TRBV2 and TRBJ1-2, with D tentatively TRBD1 (5 bases). The CDR3 has 15 amino acids. Per germline, CDR1 SNHLY and CDR2 FYNNEI. V was pared by 4 bases and J by 4 bases, with 16 bases between. CDR3 nucleotides: TGTGCCAGCAGTGCAACGGCAGGGCCCCTCTATGGCTACACCTTC. Protein product: CASSATAGPLYGYTF.

This clone was counted only a few times. J is TRBJ1-1 and V is TRBV15; TRBD1 matches at 7 bases. The CDR3 extends over 14 amino acids. Germline V gene lookup returns CDR1 LNHNV and CDR2 YYDKDF (reference sequence). V gave up 1 base and J gave up 6 bases; unmatched junction bases: 5. This chain's CDR3 is CATSRGQGWAEAFF. Here the CDR3 DNA reads TGTGCCACCAGCAGAGGACAGGGATGGGCTGAAGCTTTCTTT.

This clone was seen a few times. The rearrangement links TRBV2 to TRBJ1-5, with a tentative D call TRBD1 (6 bases). Trimming removed 2 bases from V and 6 bases from J, with 11 bases in between. The germline V gene has CDR1 SNHLY and CDR2 FYNNEI. CDR3 length: 14 residues. The CDR3 DNA reads as TGTGCCAGCAGTGAACGACAGGAGCTTCAGCCCCAGCATTTT. Encoded protein: CASSERQELQPQHF.